This T cell receptor (beta chain) was profiled in a study of cytotoxic CD8 clonotypes in ibrutinib-treated CLL. The protocol was immunoSEQ multiplex PCR, while the TCRdb copy is restricted to in-frame clones and leaves out a portion. The table has around 200,000 clones, 75% to 80% seen once. V was clipped by 6 bases and J by 4 bases, with 13 bases between them. This CDR3 has 14 amino acids. Germline-derived CDR1 and CDR2 are MNHEY and SVGAGI. The source material was PBMCs, sampled after 12 months of ibrutinib treatment. The TCR was taken from a human donor with chronic lymphocytic leukemia. The chain combines TRBV6-5 with TRBJ2-1; either TRBD1 or TRBD2 may supply D (5 bases each). The CDR3 is CASRGVGGYNEQFF. Written as DNA, the CDR3 is TGTGCCAGCAGGGGGGTTGGGGGTTACAATGAGCAGTTCTTC.